This T cell receptor beta chain was captured in a study of blood T cell repertoires in COVID-19. Repertoires were generated with immunoSEQ multiplex PCR, while TCRdb's copy carries only in-frame clones and drops some. The sample contains hundreds of thousands of clones, roughly 90% of which appear only once. This CDR3 has 15 residues. CDR1 is SGDLS and CDR2 is YYNGEE in the germline V gene. Trimming took 0 bases from V and 4 from J; bases not matched to a gene: 2. The V and J genes are TRBV9 and TRBJ2-3; the match to TRBD1 covers 10 bases. The source is a woman aged 70-85 years with COVID-19, enrolled during active disease. The sample comprised peripheral blood. The CDR3 nucleotides read TGTGCCAGCAGCGTAGAGGGACAGGGGTCAGATACGCAGTATTTT. It codes for CASSVEGQGSDTQYF.